This T cell receptor (beta chain) was documented in a study of blood T cell repertoires in COVID-19. About the research overall: Donors in the United States, Italy and Spain gave samples during acute or convalescent COVID-19.

As concerns this clone: Additional DNA sequences in this sample encode the identical CDR3.

The assay was immunoSEQ multiplex PCR, and TCRdb's table has in-frame clones only and misses some. The sample consists of 150,000 or so clones, 65% to 90% of them appearing once. The CDR3 runs to 14 residues. Germline CDR1 reads ENHRY; CDR2 reads SYGVKD. V was pared by 5 bases and J by 0 bases, with 3 bases of the junction left unmatched. The sample was peripheral blood. The TCR was taken from a woman aged 55-70 years with COVID-19, enrolled during active disease. V gene TRBV10-3 combines with J gene TRBJ1-1, with TRBD1 identical over 7 bases. CDR3 nucleotide sequence: TGTGCCATCAGTAGACAGGGTTTGAACACTGAAGCTTTCTTT. Translated, it gives CAISRQGLNTEAFF.